The rows below give T cell receptor beta chains drawn from one sample of a study of tumor-infiltrating lymphocytes in primary liver carcinoma. TCRdb called the multiplex PCR reads again in MiXCR, with one record for every CDR3 protein. The table lists more than 70,000 distinct CDR3 sequences, 72% of them singletons. Material: liver tumor tissue from sampling region 1. All receptors come from a man aged 40-55 years with primary liver carcinoma and hepatitis B virus infection. CDR3s include the opening cysteine and the closing phenylalanine or tryptophan. A D gene is named only where the DNA matches it firmly. Clone sizes are given selectively: once, few, many, or a class where the clone is expanded.

v_gene: TRBV9
j_gene: TRBJ1-5
d_gene: -
abundance: -
CDR3nt: TGTGCCAGCAGCGCTGACGGGAATCAGTCCCAGCATTTT
CDR3aa: CASSADGNQSQHF

v_gene: TRBV6-7
j_gene: TRBJ2-5
d_gene: TRBD2
abundance: -
CDR3nt: TGTGCCAGCAGCCGATTTGGACTAGCGGTCTGGTACCAGGAGACCCAGTACTTC
CDR3aa: CASSRFGLAVWYQETQYF

v_gene: TRBV4-1
j_gene: TRBJ2-7
d_gene: TRBD1
abundance: -
CDR3nt: TGCGCCAGCAGCCGGAACGGGGACAGCATCTACGAGCAGCACTTC
CDR3aa: CASSRNGDSIYEQHF

v_gene: TRBV12-3/TRBV12-4
j_gene: TRBJ2-7
d_gene: -
abundance: -
CDR3nt: TGTACCATCCCCCAGAGTGGTCGGCGCCACGAGCAGTACTTC
CDR3aa: CTIPQSGRRHEQYF

v_gene: TRBV12-5
j_gene: TRBJ1-1
d_gene: -
abundance: many
CDR3nt: TGTGCTAGTGGGCCGGGTCGCGCGGGCACTGAAGCTTTCTTT
CDR3aa: CASGPGRAGTEAFF

v_gene: TRBV4-2
j_gene: TRBJ2-7
d_gene: TRBD2
abundance: -
CDR3nt: TGTGCCGGCAGCGAACTACCGGGAGGGTCCTCCTACGAGCAGTACTTC
CDR3aa: CAGSELPGGSSYEQYF

v_gene: TRBV6-5
j_gene: TRBJ2-3
d_gene: -
abundance: -
CDR3nt: TGTGCCAGCACCCGCCTTCCCCGAGGAACGCAGTACTTT
CDR3aa: CASTRLPRGTQYF

v_gene: TRBV11-2
j_gene: TRBJ2-2
d_gene: TRBD2
abundance: -
CDR3nt: TGTGCCAGCGGCTTAGAGGCGCTAGCGGGAACCCGGGAGATGTTTTTT
CDR3aa: CASGLEALAGTREMFF

v_gene: TRBV5-4
j_gene: TRBJ2-7
d_gene: TRBD2
abundance: -
CDR3nt: TGTGCCAGCAGCACAGGACTAGCGGTAACCTACGAGCAGTATTTC
CDR3aa: CASSTGLAVTYEQYF

v_gene: TRBV21-1
j_gene: TRBJ2-1
d_gene: -
abundance: -
CDR3nt: TGTGCCGGCAGTAAAGAGGCGGGAGGTAGCAATGAGCAGTTCTTC
CDR3aa: CAGSKEAGGSNEQFF

v_gene: TRBV7-9
j_gene: TRBJ2-7
d_gene: -
abundance: many
CDR3nt: TGTGCCAGCAGTTTATCTACGGGCTACGAGCAGTACTTC
CDR3aa: CASSLSTGYEQYF

v_gene: TRBV12-3/TRBV12-4
j_gene: TRBJ2-7
d_gene: TRBD2
abundance: many
CDR3nt: TGTGCCAGCAGTATCTATATAGCGGGAGGGGCCTACGAGCAGTACTTC
CDR3aa: CASSIYIAGGAYEQYF

v_gene: TRBV11-2
j_gene: TRBJ2-3
d_gene: -
abundance: once
CDR3nt: TGTGCCCGCAGCCCATTAGCGGCTAGCACAGATACACACTATTTT
CDR3aa: CARSPLAASTDTHYF

v_gene: TRBV11-2
j_gene: TRBJ2-5
d_gene: -
abundance: -
CDR3nt: TGTGCTAGCAGCGCAGCGACGACTAGTTTAGAGACTCAGTACTTC
CDR3aa: CASSAATTSLETQYF

v_gene: TRBV10-3
j_gene: TRBJ2-2
d_gene: TRBD2
abundance: -
CDR3nt: TGTGCCACCTGCCCTGCCGGGACTAGCGGGAAGGTTTCCGTGGAGCTGTTTTTT
CDR3aa: CATCPAGTSGKVSVELFF

v_gene: TRBV5-5
j_gene: TRBJ2-5
d_gene: -
abundance: many
CDR3nt: TGTGCCAGCAGGGGGGCGGACTGGGAACAAGAGACCCAGTACTTC
CDR3aa: CASRGADWEQETQYF

v_gene: TRBV11-2
j_gene: TRBJ2-1
d_gene: -
abundance: -
CDR3nt: TGTACCAGCAGCTTAATGCATGAGAACAATGAGCAGTTCTTC
CDR3aa: CTSSLMHENNEQFF

v_gene: TRBV6-5
j_gene: TRBJ1-5
d_gene: TRBD1
abundance: -
CDR3nt: TGTGCCAGTAGTGACAGGGGGAATCAGTCCCAGCATTTT
CDR3aa: CASSDRGNQSQHF

v_gene: TRBV11-2
j_gene: TRBJ2-7
d_gene: -
abundance: few
CDR3nt: TGTGCCAGCAGCTCAGGCAGGAGCTCCTACGAGCAATACTTC
CDR3aa: CASSSGRSSYEQYF

v_gene: TRBV6-2/TRBV6-3
j_gene: TRBJ2-1
d_gene: TRBD2
abundance: -
CDR3nt: TGTACCGTCGGGATTAGCGGGGCCTACGATGAACAGTTCTTC
CDR3aa: CTVGISGAYDEQFF

v_gene: TRBV12-3/TRBV12-4
j_gene: TRBJ2-2
d_gene: TRBD2
abundance: -
CDR3nt: TGTGCCAGCAGGCCCCTCCAGGTCCCCGGGACTAGCGGGGGAAGAAACACCGGGGAGCTGTTTTTT
CDR3aa: CASRPLQVPGTSGGRNTGELFF

v_gene: TRBV6-5
j_gene: TRBJ2-5
d_gene: -
abundance: once
CDR3nt: TGTGCCAGTAGATCCACACCCCTACAAGAGACCCAGTACTTC
CDR3aa: CASRSTPLQETQYF

v_gene: TRBV7-9
j_gene: TRBJ1-5
d_gene: -
abundance: many
CDR3nt: TGTGCCAGCAGCTTAACACTTAGCAATCAGCCCCAGCATTTT
CDR3aa: CASSLTLSNQPQHF

v_gene: TRBV7-9
j_gene: TRBJ1-5
d_gene: -
abundance: -
CDR3nt: TGTGCCTACAGCTTCAGCGGGGGTTTAGGTCAGCCCCAGCATTTT
CDR3aa: CAYSFSGGLGQPQHF

v_gene: TRBV28
j_gene: TRBJ2-1
d_gene: TRBD2
abundance: -
CDR3nt: TGTGCCAGCAAGTCGCCGGGACTAACGCGGAAAACGAGCTCCTGCAATGAGCAGTTCTTC
CDR3aa: CASKSPGLTRKTSSCNEQFF

v_gene: TRBV11-2
j_gene: TRBJ1-3
d_gene: TRBD1
abundance: -
CDR3nt: TGTGCCAGCAGCTTAGTTTATTACCGGGACAGAGATTCCTCTGGAAACACTATATATTTT
CDR3aa: CASSLVYYRDRDSSGNTIYF

v_gene: TRBV6-5
j_gene: TRBJ2-7
d_gene: TRBD1
abundance: -
CDR3nt: TGTGCCAGCAGCCTGGACAGGGGCTACGGGCACTACTTC
CDR3aa: CASSLDRGYGHYF

v_gene: TRBV11-2
j_gene: TRBJ2-7
d_gene: TRBD1
abundance: -
CDR3nt: TGTGCCAGCTTGGGACAGGTAGACCACGAGCAGTACTTC
CDR3aa: CASLGQVDHEQYF

v_gene: TRBV11-1
j_gene: TRBJ2-5
d_gene: -
abundance: -
CDR3nt: TGTGCCAGTAGCTTAGAGGCGAATCCCCAAGAGACCCAGTACTTC
CDR3aa: CASSLEANPQETQYF

v_gene: TRBV11-1
j_gene: TRBJ2-7
d_gene: -
abundance: -
CDR3nt: TGTGCCAGCAGCTTTAGATCGCCCTACGAGCTGTTCTTC
CDR3aa: CASSFRSPYELFF

v_gene: TRBV11-2
j_gene: TRBJ2-7
d_gene: -
abundance: -
CDR3nt: TGTGCCAGCAGCTTTCGCGATGGAGGCTCCTACGAGAAGTACTTC
CDR3aa: CASSFRDGGSYEKYF

v_gene: TRBV11-2
j_gene: TRBJ1-1
d_gene: TRBD1
abundance: -
CDR3nt: TGTGATAGCAGCCGAATGGGGGGACAGGGGTTCGGCATTGAAGCTTTCTTT
CDR3aa: CDSSRMGGQGFGIEAFF

v_gene: TRBV29-1
j_gene: TRBJ1-2
d_gene: -
abundance: -
CDR3nt: TGCAGCGTTGGCCCCCCGCTCTGTGTCTACACCTTC
CDR3aa: CSVGPPLCVYTF

v_gene: TRBV5-6
j_gene: TRBJ2-1
d_gene: TRBD1
abundance: many
CDR3nt: TGTGCCAGCAGCTCACGGGACAGCCCCAGCTCCTACAATGAGCAGTTCTTC
CDR3aa: CASSSRDSPSSYNEQFF

v_gene: TRBV28
j_gene: TRBJ2-3
d_gene: TRBD1
abundance: -
CDR3nt: TGTGCCAGCAGTATGGACAGGGGAGGGAGCGGGATCGCAGATACGCAGTATTTT
CDR3aa: CASSMDRGGSGIADTQYF

v_gene: TRBV5-1
j_gene: TRBJ2-7
d_gene: TRBD2
abundance: -
CDR3nt: TGCGCCAACAGCCTAGCGGGAGGGGGATACGAGCAGTACTTT
CDR3aa: CANSLAGGGYEQYF

v_gene: TRBV30
j_gene: TRBJ2-1
d_gene: -
abundance: -
CDR3nt: TGTGCCAGGAGTACGCCCCTCAATGGGCAGTTCTTC
CDR3aa: CARSTPLNGQFF

v_gene: TRBV29-1
j_gene: TRBJ2-5
d_gene: -
abundance: once
CDR3nt: TGCAGCATCGAAGATCGGCAAGGGGCGGAGACTCAGTACTTC
CDR3aa: CSIEDRQGAETQYF

v_gene: TRBV5-1
j_gene: TRBJ2-3
d_gene: -
abundance: -
CDR3nt: TGCGCCAGTCAACAGGAGCCTGGAGATACACAGTATTTT
CDR3aa: CASQQEPGDTQYF

v_gene: TRBV7-8
j_gene: TRBJ2-7
d_gene: TRBD2
abundance: many
CDR3nt: TGTGCCAGCAGCTTAGTGGGCCAGCGGGGCCACGAGCAGTACTTC
CDR3aa: CASSLVGQRGHEQYF

v_gene: TRBV6-2/TRBV6-3
j_gene: TRBJ2-1
d_gene: -
abundance: -
CDR3nt: TGTGCCAGCAGTTCCGAGACGACGATGGATGAGCAGTTCTTC
CDR3aa: CASSSETTMDEQFF

v_gene: TRBV4-2
j_gene: TRBJ2-3
d_gene: -
abundance: -
CDR3nt: TGTGCCAACAGCCAAGGGGAGGCAGGTACGCAGTATTTT
CDR3aa: CANSQGEAGTQYF

v_gene: TRBV6-5
j_gene: TRBJ2-3
d_gene: TRBD2
abundance: medium-sized
CDR3nt: TGTGCCAGCAATCTGGCGGGAGATACTACAGATACGCAGTATTTT
CDR3aa: CASNLAGDTTDTQYF

v_gene: TRBV4-1
j_gene: TRBJ2-7
d_gene: TRBD2
abundance: -
CDR3nt: TGCACCAGTAGCCCTCGGGGAGGGGCCTCCTACGAGCAGTACTTC
CDR3aa: CTSSPRGGASYEQYF

v_gene: TRBV10-3
j_gene: TRBJ2-5
d_gene: TRBD1
abundance: -
CDR3nt: TGTGCCATCAACGGACAGGGACCCCAAGAGATCGAGTACTTC
CDR3aa: CAINGQGPQEIEYF

v_gene: TRBV10-3
j_gene: TRBJ2-3
d_gene: -
abundance: -
CDR3nt: TGTATCATCACGGGAGGGGGCGGCCCTGATACGCAGTATTTT
CDR3aa: CIITGGGGPDTQYF

v_gene: TRBV6-5
j_gene: TRBJ2-1
d_gene: -
abundance: few
CDR3nt: TGTGCCAGCAGTTTCGGGCAGGGATCCTACTATGAGCAGTTCTTC
CDR3aa: CASSFGQGSYYEQFF

v_gene: TRBV7-3
j_gene: TRBJ1-1
d_gene: -
abundance: few
CDR3nt: TGTGCCAGCAGCCCCGGACGGAACACTGAAGCTTTCTTT
CDR3aa: CASSPGRNTEAFF

v_gene: TRBV4-1
j_gene: TRBJ2-5
d_gene: -
abundance: -
CDR3nt: TGCGCCAGCAGCCAAGGGACTGGTGGGAGAGAAGAGACCCAGTACTTC
CDR3aa: CASSQGTGGREETQYF

v_gene: TRBV29-1
j_gene: TRBJ2-2
d_gene: TRBD2
abundance: -
CDR3nt: TGCAACGTTCTAGCGGGAGGGCCCGCTGCGTACACAGGGGAGCTGTTATTT
CDR3aa: CNVLAGGPAAYTGELLF

v_gene: TRBV10-1
j_gene: TRBJ1-5
d_gene: -
abundance: once
CDR3nt: TGCGCAGCAGTGAATCCGGCCAAGCCCCAGCATTTT
CDR3aa: CAAVNPAKPQHF

v_gene: TRBV19
j_gene: TRBJ2-1
d_gene: TRBD2
abundance: -
CDR3nt: TGTGGCAGTAGTGGGGGACTCCTGGGAGGGGAGCAGTTCTTC
CDR3aa: CGSSGGLLGGEQFF

v_gene: TRBV12-3/TRBV12-4
j_gene: TRBJ1-2
d_gene: -
abundance: many
CDR3nt: TGTGCCAGCAGTTTAACCCCCTATGGCTACACCTTC
CDR3aa: CASSLTPYGYTF

v_gene: TRBV12-3/TRBV12-4
j_gene: TRBJ2-7
d_gene: -
abundance: -
CDR3nt: TGTACCAGCAGTTTGGGGGACGAGCGGTACTTC
CDR3aa: CTSSLGDERYF

v_gene: TRBV29-1
j_gene: TRBJ2-1
d_gene: -
abundance: -
CDR3nt: TGCAGCGTTGAATCCCTGACTAGGGAGACCTACAATGAGCAGTTCTTC
CDR3aa: CSVESLTRETYNEQFF

v_gene: TRBV29-1
j_gene: TRBJ2-3
d_gene: -
abundance: -
CDR3nt: TGCAGCGTTGAAGTTAGTTCCGGCACAGATACGCAGTATTTT
CDR3aa: CSVEVSSGTDTQYF

v_gene: TRBV6-7
j_gene: TRBJ2-1
d_gene: TRBD2
abundance: many
CDR3nt: TGTGCCAGCAGTTACTCTCAGGGTAGGCCGCAAGCGGGAGGGGCCTACAATGAGCAGTTCTTC
CDR3aa: CASSYSQGRPQAGGAYNEQFF